This TCR beta chain was retrieved from a study of response to subunit inactivated influenza vaccine (dated by TCRdb to between 2018 and 2020). Study-wide context: Deep quantitative T cell receptor repertoire profiling was used in the study to track responses to a trivalent subunit inactivated influenza vaccine.

For CDR1 and CDR2, the germline V gene lists SGHDT and YYEEEE. The CDR3 covers 15 residues, taking in both the cysteine and the phenylalanine. The kept DNA is CDR3 alone, 45 bases in frame from the first base. The junction carries 16 bases between V and J, which are trimmed by 4 bases and 5 bases respectively. The paper as a whole reports these results and caveats: The authors proposed that each seasonal influenza vaccination may bring in only a limited number of new T cells.

As for this clonotype: Its antigen has not been determined. No much larger clone exists at a distance of one base, and base qualities are not known.

The library relied on RT-PCR. Instrument used: Illumina HiSeq 2500. TCRdb applied fastp at Q25 and MiXCR to the public reads, then kept only in-frame beta chains. Identical CDR3 proteins give one entry, which carries the most common genes and DNA. For this sample the table gives fewer than 550,000 distinct CDR3 sequences, of which approximately 24% were detected only once. The ten largest clones add up to 1.5% to 2% of the sample. The rearrangement combines TRBV5-6 with TRBJ1-5; the best D guess is TRBD1, with 5 bases matching. This TCR came from a man aged 45-65 years who received an inactivated influenza vaccine. Donor details come from another sample of the same person, matched by shared clones. This material consisted of CD4+ T cells sorted from PBMCs, taken around 5 days after vaccination. The CDR3 sequence is CASSPAGAGYQPQHF. The DNA is TGTGCCAGCAGCCCCGCTGGGGCAGGTTATCAGCCCCAGCATTTT.